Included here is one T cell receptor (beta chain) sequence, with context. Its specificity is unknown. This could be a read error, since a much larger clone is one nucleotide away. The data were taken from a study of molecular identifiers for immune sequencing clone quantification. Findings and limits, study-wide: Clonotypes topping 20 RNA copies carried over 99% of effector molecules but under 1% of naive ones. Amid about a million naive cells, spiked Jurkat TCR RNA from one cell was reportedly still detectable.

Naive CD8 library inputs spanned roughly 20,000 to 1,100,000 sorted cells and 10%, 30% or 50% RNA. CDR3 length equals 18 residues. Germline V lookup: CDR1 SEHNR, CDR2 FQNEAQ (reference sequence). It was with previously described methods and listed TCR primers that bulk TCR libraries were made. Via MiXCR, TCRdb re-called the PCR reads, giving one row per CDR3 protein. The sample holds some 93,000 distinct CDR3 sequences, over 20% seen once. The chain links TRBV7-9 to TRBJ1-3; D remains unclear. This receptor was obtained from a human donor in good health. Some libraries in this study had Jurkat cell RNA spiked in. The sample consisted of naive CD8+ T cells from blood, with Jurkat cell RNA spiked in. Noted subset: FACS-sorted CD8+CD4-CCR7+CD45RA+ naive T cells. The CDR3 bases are TGTGCCAGCAGCCGAACGATACTTGATCAGGTCGGCGGAAGCACCATATATTTT. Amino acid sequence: CASSRTILDQVGGSTIYF. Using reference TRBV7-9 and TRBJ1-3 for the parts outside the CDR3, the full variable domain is DTGVSQNPRHKITKRGQNVTFRCDPISEHNRLYWYRQTLGQGPEFLTYFQNEAQLEKSRLLSDRFSAERPKGSFSTLEIQRTEQGDSAMYLCASSRTILDQVGGSTIYFGEGSWLTVV.